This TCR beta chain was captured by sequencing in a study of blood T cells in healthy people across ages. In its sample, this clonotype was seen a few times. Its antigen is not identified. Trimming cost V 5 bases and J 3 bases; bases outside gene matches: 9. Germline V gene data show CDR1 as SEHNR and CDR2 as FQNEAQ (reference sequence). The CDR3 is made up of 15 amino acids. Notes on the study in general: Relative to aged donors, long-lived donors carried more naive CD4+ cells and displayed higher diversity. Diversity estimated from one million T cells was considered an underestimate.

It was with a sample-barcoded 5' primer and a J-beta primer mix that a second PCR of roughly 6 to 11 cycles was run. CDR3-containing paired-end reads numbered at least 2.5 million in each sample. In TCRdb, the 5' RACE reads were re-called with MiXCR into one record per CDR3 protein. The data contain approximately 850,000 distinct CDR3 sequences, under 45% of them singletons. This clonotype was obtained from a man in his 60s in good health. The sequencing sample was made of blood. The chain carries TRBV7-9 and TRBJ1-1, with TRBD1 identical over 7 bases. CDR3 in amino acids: CASSPGQSADTEAFF. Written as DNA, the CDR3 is TGTGCCAGCAGCCCGGGACAGTCGGCGGACACTGAAGCTTTCTTT.